The 22 T cell receptor beta chains below were found in one sample sequenced in a study of control samples from healthy donors and cancer patients. Method: immunoSEQ multiplex PCR; TCRdb's copy keeps in-frame clones and lacks some. The table counts around 190,000 clones; less than 2.5% lies in the top ten. Input material: blood. Receptors originate from a woman aged 30 to 39 in good health.

The rearrangement uses TRBV4-1 and TRBJ1-2; no reliable D call. Germline V gene sequence: CDR1 MGHRA, CDR2 YSYEKL. The CDR3 has 14 residues. V was cut by 2 bases and J by 3 bases, with 10 bases left in between. The CDR3 DNA is TGCGCCAGCAGCCAACTCCTGGGCCACTATGGCTACACCTTC. Translating gives CASSQLLGHYGYTF.

This rearrangement joins TRBV30 to TRBJ2-7; tentatively, D is TRBD2 (5 bases). The V gene's germline CDR1 is GTSNPN and CDR2 SVGIG (reference sequence). V lost 2 bases, J lost 0 bases, and 8 bases lay in between. The CDR3 extends over 13 amino acids. The CDR3 nucleotides read TGTGCCTGGAGTATAGCGTCCTCCTACGAGCAGTACTTC. Amino acid sequence: CAWSIASSYEQYF.

This sequence joins TRBV6-4 and TRBJ1-2, with a tentative D call TRBD1 (6 bases). The CDR3 length is 13 residues. Germline CDR1 MRHNA, CDR2 SNTAGT. V dropped 5 bases and J dropped 5 bases, with 12 bases sitting between them. The CDR3 DNA follows: TGTGCCAGCAGTTTCGGGGGCCCTTATGGCTACACCTTC. This translates into CASSFGGPYGYTF.

This chain connects TRBV4-1 to TRBJ1-6; TRBD1 agrees at 7 bases. The germline V gene has CDR1 MGHRA and CDR2 YSYEKL. V was pared by 0 bases and J by 4 bases, with 3 bases of the junction left unmatched. This CDR3 has 16 amino acids. CDR3 amino acids: CASSQDQGQYNSPLHF. The CDR3 nucleotides are TGCGCCAGCAGCCAAGATCAGGGACAGTATAATTCACCCCTCCACTTT.

This rearrangement joins TRBV6-6 to TRBJ2-5, with 9 bases lining up with TRBD2. The CDR3 runs 16 residues. V shed 4 bases, J shed 4 bases, and the junction held 10 bases outside the gene matches. CDR1 and CDR2 from the germline V gene are MNHNY and SVGAGI (reference sequence). CDR3 in amino acids: CASSLTGTSRGETQYF. DNA for the CDR3: TGTGCCAGCAGTTTGACCGGGACTAGCCGGGGAGAGACCCAGTACTTC.

The chain links TRBV5-1 to TRBJ1-3; possibly TRBD1 for D (5 bases). Germline assignment: CDR1 SGHRS and CDR2 YFSETQ. This CDR3 comprises 14 residues. Trimming shortened V by 3 bases and J by 7 bases, and 14 bases separated the two germline ends. The CDR3 sequence: CASSYWQGGNTIYF. In DNA form, the CDR3 reads TGCGCCAGCAGCTATTGGCAGGGTGGTAACACCATATATTTT.

The V call is TRBV18, the J call TRBJ2-3; a weak D match, TRBD2 (5 bases). The CDR3 extends over 15 amino acids. V lost 2 bases and J lost 1, with 10 bases in between. Germline-derived CDR1 and CDR2 are KGHSH and LQKENI. The CDR3 here is CASSPEGMGTDTQYF. CDR3 coding DNA: TGTGCCAGCTCACCAGAGGGTATGGGCACAGATACGCAGTATTTT.

CDR3 in amino acids: CASTQSPLRRGGSYEQYF. The CDR3 region has the DNA TGTGCCAGCACCCAGAGTCCGCTTCGGCGGGGGGGATCCTACGAGCAGTACTTC. This chain joins TRBV28 and TRBJ2-7; 9 nucleotides agree with TRBD2. Germline CDR1 reads MDHEN; CDR2 reads SYDVKM. This CDR3 has 18 residues. The ends lost 7 bases at V and 1 base at J; junction bases unmatched: 17.

V usage is TRBV7-9 and J usage is TRBJ1-2; no clear D gene. Germline V gives CDR1 SEHNR, CDR2 FQNEAQ (reference sequence). This CDR3 is 14 amino acids long. Trimming cost V 5 bases and J 3 bases, with 13 bases left between them. Here the CDR3 DNA reads TGTGCCAGCAGCCCCGGGCGGAAACACTATGGCTACACCTTC. The encoded protein is CASSPGRKHYGYTF.

The chain recombines TRBV5-1 with TRBJ1-1; no clear D gene. Germline CDR1 SGHRS, CDR2 YFSETQ. The CDR3 contains 13 residues. V was cut by 1 base and J by 2 bases, with 6 bases left in between. The CDR3: CASSLSRNTEAFF. The CDR3 DNA reads as TGCGCCAGCAGCTTGTCTAGAAACACTGAAGCTTTCTTT.

J is TRBJ1-2 and V is TRBV10-3; 8 nucleotides match TRBD1. Germline V lookup: CDR1 ENHRY, CDR2 SYGVKD. This CDR3 comprises 12 residues. Losses at the gene ends were 10 bases for V and 8 bases for J; bases not matched to a gene: 9. CDR3 in DNA: TGTGCCAACCGTGGGACAGGAAGAGGCTACACCTTC. Encoded protein: CANRGTGRGYTF.

The chain is built from TRBV7-9 and TRBJ1-3; no reliable D call. CDR3 length: 14 residues. V lost 4 bases to trimming and J lost 2 bases, with 9 bases between them. Germline lookup yields CDR1 SEHNR and CDR2 FQNEAQ (reference sequence). CDR3 residues: CASSSNSAGNTIYF. The CDR3, as DNA: TGTGCCAGCAGCTCCAACAGCGCTGGAAACACCATATATTTT.

This chain links TRBV12-5 with TRBJ1-1; D call uncertain. Germline V lookup: CDR1 LGHNT, CDR2 FRNRAP. CDR3 length equals 13 residues. The ends were cut back, 1 base at V and 3 bases at J, with 6 bases in the middle. The CDR3 coding sequence is TGTGCTAGTGGTTTGGACACCTACACTGAAGCTTTCTTT. It is translated as CASGLDTYTEAFF.

The chain has TRBV10-3 and TRBJ1-1; 7 positions match TRBD1. The germline V gene has CDR1 ENHRY and CDR2 SYGVKD. The CDR3 totals 14 residues. V was clipped by 5 bases and J by 8 bases; unmatched bases: 11. CDR3 nucleotide sequence: TGTGCCATCAGTCTGGCAGGGGGTGAGACGGAAGCTTTCTTT. This sequence encodes CAISLAGGETEAFF.

The gene calls are TRBV7-8 and TRBJ2-7, with 10 positions matching TRBD2. The CDR3 is 14 residues long. Germline CDR1 and CDR2: SGHVS and FQNEAQ. J was trimmed by 1 base and V by 9 bases; bases with no gene match: 6. The CDR3 sequence is CASRRTSGSYEQYF. CDR3 nucleotides: TGTGCCAGTAGACGGACTAGCGGTTCCTACGAGCAGTACTTC.

In DNA, the CDR3 is TGTGCCAGCAGTGCCGGGACGAACACCGGGGAGCTGTTTTTT. Its protein product is CASSAGTNTGELFF. V gene TRBV6-4 combines with J gene TRBJ2-2, with D tentatively TRBD2 (5 bases). This CDR3 is 14 amino acids long. Germline V gene lookup returns CDR1 MRHNA and CDR2 SNTAGT. Trimming took off 4 bases at V and 0 bases at J, with 6 bases between the two ends.

This chain connects TRBV27 to TRBJ1-1; possibly TRBD1 for D (5 bases). CDR1 and CDR2 (germline): MNHEY, SMNVEV (reference sequence). Trimming removed 2 bases from V and 7 bases from J, with 14 bases in between. This CDR3 is 14 amino acids long. The CDR3 bases are TGTGCCAGCAGTTTAATGGCAGGGACTCTTGAAGCTTTCTTT. The encoded protein is CASSLMAGTLEAFF.

The rearrangement uses TRBV5-5 and TRBJ1-4; 7 bases match TRBD1. V was pared by 4 bases and J by 5 bases, with 5 bases of the junction left unmatched. The CDR3 is 14 amino acids. In germline, CDR1 is SGHKS, CDR2 YYEKEE (reference sequence). CDR3 amino acids: CASSPPQGNEKLFF. CDR3 nucleotide sequence: TGTGCCAGCAGCCCACCACAGGGGAATGAAAAACTGTTTTTT.

The CDR3 sequence is CASRGQAGSPLHF. As DNA, the CDR3 is TGTGCCAGCAGGGGGCAGGCGGGGTCACCCCTCCACTTT. The chain has TRBV2 and TRBJ1-6, with TRBD1 as a possible D gene (5 bases). Trimming cost V 6 bases and J 10 bases, with 13 bases left between them. The CDR3 has 13 residues. Germline V gives CDR1 SNHLY, CDR2 FYNNEI. Full variable domain (remainder filled in from reference TRBV2 and TRBJ1-6): EPEVTQTPSHQVTQMGQEVILRCVPISNHLYFYWYRQILGQKVEFLVSFYNNEISEKSEIFDDQFSVERPDGSNFTLKIRSTKLEDSAMYFCASRGQAGSPLHFGNGTRLTVT.

In the case of this clone: One end of the junction varies from germline; a read error may be responsible. This chain connects TRBV7-7 to TRBJ1-1; D not certain. Germline lookup yields CDR1 SSHAT and CDR2 FNYEAQ (reference sequence). This CDR3 region has 13 residues. This CDR3 is CASSPRENTEAFF. In nucleotides, the CDR3 is TGTGCTAGCAGCCCCCGGGAGAACACTGAAGCTTTCTTT.

This sequence joins TRBV4-2 and TRBJ1-2; the D is unclear. The CDR3 length is 15 residues. Germline values: CDR1 LGHNA, CDR2 YNFKEQ. V lost 0 bases to trimming and J lost 4 bases, with 12 bases between them. Here the CDR3 DNA reads TGTGCCAGCAGCCAAGATCCAAGAGCCCTCTATGGCTACACCTTC. It is translated as CASSQDPRALYGYTF.

This rearrangement joins TRBV28 to TRBJ1-4; D not resolved. Trimming removed 5 bases at V and 0 bases at J, with 10 bases between. CDR1 and CDR2 from the germline V gene are MDHEN and SYDVKM. This CDR3 is built from 15 residues. CDR3 sequence: CASSEKGATNEKLFF. Written as DNA, the CDR3 is TGTGCCAGCAGTGAAAAGGGTGCAACTAATGAAAAACTGTTTTTT.